One sample yielded the 15 T cell receptor beta chains listed below, sequenced in a study of blood T cell repertoires in COVID-19. Assay used: immunoSEQ multiplex PCR; TCRdb lists only in-frame clones, some missing. The sample has approximately 60,000 clones, 70% to 90% seen once. The sequenced sample was peripheral blood. These receptors all come from a man of 80 years or more with acute or convalescent COVID-19.

This chain links TRBV7-8 with TRBJ1-6; 8 nucleotides align to TRBD1. This CDR3 is built from 16 residues. Germline CDR1 and CDR2: SGHVS and FQNEAQ. With 0 bases clipped from V and 4 bases from J, the junction kept 2 bases outside the gene matches. CDR3 nucleotides: TGTGCCAGCAGCTTAGCCAGGGGGCCGTATAATTCACCCCTCCACTTT. Its translation: CASSLARGPYNSPLHF. Combining the CDR3 with reference TRBV7-8 and TRBJ1-6 gives the whole variable domain GAGVSQSPRYKVAKRGQDVALRCDPISGHVSLFWYQQALGQGPEFLTYFQNEAQLDKSGLPSDRFFAERPEGSVSTLKIQRTQQEDSAVYLCASSLARGPYNSPLHFGNGTRLTVT.

The rearrangement joins TRBV5-3 to TRBJ2-1; the match to TRBD1 covers 11 bases. TRBV5-3 is noted as an ORF with a role that remains uncertain. V shed 2 bases, J shed 6 bases, and the junction held 7 bases outside the gene matches. This CDR3 region has 16 residues. The CDR3 DNA is TGTGCCAGAAGCTTAGTCCGGGACAGGGGGTCCAATGAGCAGTTCTTC. Its protein product is CARSLVRDRGSNEQFF.

Ten or more counts support this clone. The chain joins TRBV19 to TRBJ1-1; D unresolved. Between the trimmed V and J ends, which lost 8 bases and 4 bases, there was a span of 20 bases. This CDR3 region has 15 residues. Germline CDR1 and CDR2: LNHDA and SQIVND (reference sequence). The CDR3: CASSTRPGIGTEAFF. CDR3 nucleotide sequence: TGTGCCAGTTCGACTCGACCGGGGATCGGCACTGAAGCTTTCTTT.

This sequence joins TRBV19 and TRBJ2-7; 13 bases agree with TRBD2. Germline-derived CDR1 and CDR2 are LNHDA and SQIVND (reference sequence). CDR3 length: 16 amino acids. After removal of 5 bases from V and 0 bases from J, the junction contained 4 bases not matched to a gene. The CDR3 nucleotides read TGTGCCAGTAGTCCGGGACTAGCGGGGAGCTCCTACGAGCAGTACTTC. It translates to CASSPGLAGSSYEQYF.

V is TRBV7-6 and J is TRBJ2-2; TRBD2 aligns across 7 bases. Per germline, CDR1 SGHVS and CDR2 FNYEAQ. After removal of 2 bases from V and 7 bases from J, the junction contained 7 bases not matched to a gene. The CDR3 totals 15 residues. The CDR3 region has the DNA TGTGCCAGCAGCTTAACTAGCGCCGTTAGCGGGGAGCTGTTTTTT. Its translation is CASSLTSAVSGELFF.

This clone was seen a single time. The rearrangement joins TRBV4-1 to TRBJ1-5, with 9 bases matching TRBD1. This CDR3 spans 17 amino acids. The V and J ends lost 0 bases and 6 bases, in that order; junction bases with no gene match: 9. Germline-derived CDR1 and CDR2 are MGHRA and YSYEKL. The CDR3 DNA reads TGCGCCAGCAGCCAAGAAACGGGGACAGGGAGACGTCAGCCCCAGCATTTT. Its translation: CASSQETGTGRRQPQHF.

The chain uses TRBV9 and TRBJ1-5; D is perhaps TRBD1 (5 bases). Between the trimmed V and J ends, which lost 4 bases and 0 bases, there was a span of 8 bases. Germline CDR1 and CDR2: SGDLS and YYNGEE. This CDR3 comprises 14 residues. CDR3 region: CASSPGGSNQPQHF. In DNA form, the CDR3 reads TGTGCCAGCAGCCCCGGGGGTAGCAATCAGCCCCAGCATTTT.

Here the CDR3 DNA reads TGTGCCAGTTGGGACAGGGGCAATCAGCCCCAGCATTTT. Translating gives CASWDRGNQPQHF. J is TRBJ1-5 and V is TRBV6-5; 9 bases match TRBD1. The CDR3 is 13 residues long. V shed 9 bases, J shed 2 bases, and the junction held 2 bases outside the gene matches. Germline V lookup: CDR1 MNHEY, CDR2 SVGAGI.

The chain combines TRBV11-1 with TRBJ2-3; 7 bases are a match to TRBD1. J was trimmed by 2 bases and V by 6 bases; bases with no gene match: 8. This CDR3 is built from 15 residues. Germline values: CDR1 SGHAT, CDR2 FQDESV (reference sequence). CDR3 nucleotide sequence: TGTGCCAGCAGTCAACAGGGGTCGAACACAGATACGCAGTATTTT. It is translated as CASSQQGSNTDTQYF.

The V call is TRBV19, the J call TRBJ1-4; the D gene is possibly TRBD1 (6 bases). Between the trimmed V and J ends, which lost 1 base and 6 bases, there was a span of 15 bases. Germline CDR1 reads LNHDA; CDR2 reads SQIVND (reference sequence). CDR3 size: 16 residues. CDR3 bases: TGTGCCAGTAGTATAGGGTCCGGGACATCCGATGAAAAACTGTTTTTT. Its translation is CASSIGSGTSDEKLFF.

The chain joins TRBV18 to TRBJ2-1; 12 nucleotides line up with TRBD2. Germline loops: CDR1 KGHSH, CDR2 LQKENI. This CDR3 is built from 17 residues. J gave up 4 bases and V 0 bases, and 4 bases lay outside the gene matches. In nucleotides, the CDR3 is TGTGCCAGCTCACCACCTAGGACTAGCGGGGTGTACAATGAGCAGTTCTTC. As protein: CASSPPRTSGVYNEQFF.

V usage is TRBV2 and J usage is TRBJ1-2; 9 bases agree with TRBD1. The CDR3 loop spans 15 amino acids. Germline V gene lookup returns CDR1 SNHLY and CDR2 FYNNEI. V lost 2 bases and J lost 3; bases outside the gene matches: 4. Written as DNA, the CDR3 is TGTGCCAGCAGTGAATTACAGGGGGCTTACTATGGCTACACCTTC. Translating it yields CASSELQGAYYGYTF. The full variable domain, completed using reference TRBV2 and TRBJ1-2, is EPEVTQTPSHQVTQMGQEVILRCVPISNHLYFYWYRQILGQKVEFLVSFYNNEISEKSEIFDDQFSVERPDGSNFTLKIRSTKLEDSAMYFCASSELQGAYYGYTFGSGTRLTVV.

This rearrangement joins TRBV18 to TRBJ2-2; 10 bases line up with TRBD2. V lost 6 bases and J lost 5; bases outside the gene matches: 12. Germline V CDR1 and CDR2: KGHSH, LQKENI. The CDR3 spans 17 residues. CDR3 bases: TGTGCCAGCTCGCCAGAAGGGGCGGGACTAGCGACCGGGGAGCTGTTTTTT. As protein: CASSPEGAGLATGELFF.

V and J are TRBV2 and TRBJ2-5; TRBD2 matches 11 bases. The CDR3 is 14 residues long. V was pared by 5 bases and J by 5 bases, with 4 bases of the junction left unmatched. Germline loops: CDR1 SNHLY, CDR2 FYNNEI. DNA of the CDR3: TGTGCCAGCAGTCGACTAGCGGGGTTGGAGACCCAGTACTTC. Its translation: CASSRLAGLETQYF.

This clone was detected many times. Other DNA sequences in this specimen translate into the identical CDR3. The chain joins TRBV7-9 to TRBJ1-1, with 9 bases that match TRBD1. The V segment lost 3 bases and the J segment 5 bases; nucleotides outside the gene matches: 4. The CDR3 runs 14 residues. Per germline, CDR1 SEHNR and CDR2 FQNEAQ (reference sequence). The CDR3 nucleotides read TGTGCCAGCAGCTTCCCGGGACAGGGTACTGAAGCTTTCTTT. This gives the protein CASSFPGQGTEAFF.